The 28 T cell receptor beta chains given below trace back to one sample, sequenced in a study of shared clonotypes between healthy human individuals. Only in-frame clones appear in the TCRdb table, and some are missing; sequencing was by immunoSEQ multiplex PCR. The table has 1.6 million or so clones, around 97% seen once; the top ten hold over 1%. Sequenced: naive CD4+ T cells sorted from blood. Stated subset: CD45RA+ positively selected. These receptors all stem from a man aged 25-45 years in good health.

The V and J genes are TRBV30 and TRBJ2-7; TRBD2 matches 10 bases. Per germline, CDR1 GTSNPN and CDR2 SVGIG (reference sequence). The CDR3 spans 14 residues. Losses at the gene ends were 1 base for V and 5 bases for J; bases not matched to a gene: 5. In DNA form, the CDR3 reads TGTGCCTGGAGTGCCAGACTAGCGGGTAACGAGCAGTACTTC. It yields the protein CAWSARLAGNEQYF.

CDR3 protein: CASSRYKGALNYEQYF. In DNA, the CDR3 is TGTGCCAGCTCCCGGTATAAGGGGGCGCTTAACTACGAGCAGTACTTC. This chain connects TRBV18 to TRBJ2-7, with TRBD1 matching over 7 bases. In germline, CDR1 is KGHSH, CDR2 LQKENI. The length of the CDR3 is 16 residues. The V gene end was trimmed by 6 bases and the J gene end by 3 bases; junction bases not matched to a gene: 14.

This chain connects TRBV4-1 to TRBJ2-7, with 8 bases matching TRBD2. CDR1 is MGHRA and CDR2 is YSYEKL in the germline V gene. CDR3 length: 15 amino acids. J gave up 6 bases and V 3 bases, and 10 bases lay outside the gene matches. The DNA for the CDR3 is TGCGCCAGCAGCCATGGAACCGGGACTAGGCGCGAGCAGTACTTC. Amino acid sequence: CASSHGTGTRREQYF.

In its sample, this clone was seen once. CDR3 bases: TGTGCCAGCAGCCAGAGGGCCCGGGCAACTAATGAAAAACTGTTTTTT. Its translation: CASSQRARATNEKLFF. V usage is TRBV14 and J usage is TRBJ1-4, with D unresolved. The germline V gene has CDR1 SGHDN and CDR2 FVKESK. This CDR3 has 16 residues. Trimming cost V 3 bases and J 0 bases, with 11 bases left between them.

V is TRBV19 and J is TRBJ2-2, with D maybe TRBD2 (5 bases). CDR1 LNHDA and CDR2 SQIVND come from the germline V gene (reference sequence). Trimming removed 8 bases from V and 0 bases from J, with 16 bases in between. The CDR3 spans 16 residues. The chain's CDR3 is CASGSRRFANTGELFF. CDR3 DNA sequence: TGTGCCAGTGGCTCCCGGAGGTTCGCGAACACCGGGGAGCTGTTTTTT.

This chain uses TRBV5-6 with TRBJ1-2; maybe TRBD1 (5 bases). This CDR3 comprises 12 residues. Trimming took off 1 base at V and 7 bases at J, with 8 bases between the two ends. In germline, CDR1 is SGHDT, CDR2 YYEEEE. CDR3 in DNA: TGTGCCAGCAGCTTGATGGGGGGTGGCTACACCTTC. Its protein is CASSLMGGGYTF.

The chain couples TRBV10-3 to TRBJ1-4; the D is unclear. The CDR3 sequence is 13 residues long. Germline V gives CDR1 ENHRY, CDR2 SYGVKD. V gave up 6 bases and J gave up 1 base, with 6 bases separating them. Here the CDR3 DNA reads TGTGCCATCAGCCGTTTAACTAATGAAAAACTGTTTTTT. It specifies CAISRLTNEKLFF.

J is TRBJ2-1 and V is TRBV5-8; a possible D gene is TRBD2 (6 bases). Looked up from germline, CDR1 is SGHTS and CDR2 is YDEGEE. The length of the CDR3 is 16 residues. Trimming shortened V by 0 bases and J by 0 bases, and 10 bases separated the two germline ends. CDR3 bases: TGTGCCAGCAGCTTGGCGGGAGAAAGCTCCTACAATGAGCAGTTCTTC. Translating it yields CASSLAGESSYNEQFF. Drawing the rest from reference TRBV5-8 and TRBJ2-1, the complete variable domain is EAGVTQSPTHLIKTRGQQATLRCSPISGHTSVYWYQQALGLGLQFLLWYDEGEERNRGNFPPRFSGRQFPNYSSELNVNALELEDSALYLCASSLAGESSYNEQFFGPGTRLTVL.

The chain employs TRBV7-9 and TRBJ1-5; no firm D call. CDR1 and CDR2 from the germline V gene are SEHNR and FQNEAQ (reference sequence). There are 12 residues in the CDR3. Trimming left V 5 bases short and J 3 bases short, with 5 bases between. The CDR3 loop is CASSPINQPQHF. The CDR3 region has the DNA TGTGCCAGCAGCCCAATCAATCAGCCCCAGCATTTT.

V is TRBV28 and J is TRBJ2-1; TRBD1 aligns across 8 bases. Germline assignment: CDR1 MDHEN and CDR2 SYDVKM. The CDR3 extends over 15 amino acids. V was pared by 6 bases and J by 6 bases, with 10 bases of the junction left unmatched. The CDR3 DNA sequence: TGTGCCAGCAGCCATAAACCGACAGGGGTCAATGAGCAGTTCTTC. Translating it yields CASSHKPTGVNEQFF.

This chain uses TRBV18 with TRBJ2-3, with 7 bases fitting TRBD1. CDR3 length equals 16 residues. V dropped 1 base and J dropped 0; count of bases not matched to a gene: 4. Germline values: CDR1 KGHSH, CDR2 LQKENI. The CDR3 DNA reads TGTGCCAGCTCACCACGGGGACAGATTAGCACAGATACGCAGTATTTT. Translated, it gives CASSPRGQISTDTQYF. Full variable domain (remainder filled in from reference TRBV18 and TRBJ2-3): NAGVMQNPRHLVRRRGQEARLRCSPMKGHSHVYWYRQLPEEGLKFMVYLQKENIIDESGMPKERFSAEFPKEGPSILRIQQVVRGDSAAYFCASSPRGQISTDTQYFGPGTRLTVL.

The gene calls are TRBV29-1 and TRBJ1-2; 9 bases are a match to TRBD1. The CDR3 runs 12 residues. After removal of 2 bases from V and 8 bases from J, the junction contained 3 bases not matched to a gene. CDR1 is SQVTM and CDR2 is ANQGSEA in the germline V gene. CDR3 region: CSVELGTGGYTF. DNA of the CDR3: TGCAGCGTTGAACTGGGGACAGGGGGCTACACCTTC.

The rearrangement uses TRBV19 and TRBJ2-1; TRBD1 matches at 10 bases. CDR1 is LNHDA and CDR2 is SQIVND in the germline V gene (reference sequence). This CDR3 has 17 residues. Trimming took 2 bases from V and 7 from J; bases not matched to a gene: 11. The CDR3: CASSILPWRGQGNEQFF. The CDR3 DNA reads TGTGCCAGTAGTATACTCCCCTGGCGGGGACAGGGGAATGAGCAGTTCTTC.

J is TRBJ1-2 and V is TRBV15; 9 bases are shared with TRBD1. Germline lookup yields CDR1 LNHNV and CDR2 YYDKDF (reference sequence). J gave up 5 bases and V 8 bases, and 9 bases lay outside the gene matches. The CDR3 spans 14 residues. The DNA of the CDR3 is TGTGCCACCGGATCTAGGACAGGGGTGTATGGCTACACCTTC. Its translation: CATGSRTGVYGYTF.

This chain joins TRBV27 and TRBJ2-7, with unresolved D. V lost 2 bases to trimming and J lost 4 bases, with 15 bases between them. Germline V lookup: CDR1 MNHEY, CDR2 SMNVEV (reference sequence). This CDR3 has 15 residues. CDR3: CASSLRVSVGYEQYF. In DNA, the CDR3 is TGTGCCAGCAGTTTAAGGGTCTCTGTTGGGTACGAGCAGTACTTC.

The chain is built from TRBV9 and TRBJ1-1; D may be TRBD1 (5 bases). Germline assignment: CDR1 SGDLS and CDR2 YYNGEE. Trimming shortened V by 3 bases and J by 3 bases, and 15 bases separated the two germline ends. CDR3 size: 15 residues. This CDR3 reads CASSGAKGSYTEAFF. The CDR3 nucleotides read TGTGCCAGCAGCGGAGCCAAGGGGTCCTACACTGAAGCTTTCTTT.

As regards this clone: At one end, the junction sequence differs from germline, possibly due to a read error. This CDR3 reads CASSQDGAGGLF. CDR3 nucleotide sequence: TGTGCCAGCAGCCAAGACGGAGCGGGAGGTCTCTTC. This sequence joins TRBV14 and TRBJ2-1, with 9 bases aligning to TRBD2. The germline V gene encodes CDR1 SGHDN and CDR2 FVKESK. The CDR3 extends over 12 amino acids.

A remark on this clone: The same CDR3 is also encoded by other DNA sequences in this sample. This sequence joins TRBV15 and TRBJ2-1; 9 positions agree with TRBD1. Per the germline V gene, CDR1 is LNHNV and CDR2 is YYDKDF (reference sequence). The CDR3 runs to 14 residues. J lost 4 bases, V lost 6 bases, and 4 bases had no gene match. The CDR3 is CATRRDRVYNEQFF. The CDR3 nucleotides are TGTGCCACCAGGCGGGACAGGGTGTACAATGAGCAGTTCTTC.

This clone has more than one count but fewer than ten. This chain uses TRBV28 with TRBJ1-5; TRBD1 is a possible D gene (5 bases). The CDR3 consists of 14 residues. The V end was cut by 6 bases, the J end by 9 bases, with 18 bases between. Germline assignment: CDR1 MDHEN and CDR2 SYDVKM. The CDR3 DNA reads TGTGCCAGCAGCTGGTCTCAGGGTTTTTCGCCCCAGCATTTT. Translating gives CASSWSQGFSPQHF.

This clone was seen once. The chain links TRBV11-2 to TRBJ2-5; D ambiguous. The CDR3 consists of 14 residues. With 6 bases removed from V and 1 base from J, the gap between germline ends came to 12 bases. Germline CDR1 reads SGHAT; CDR2 reads FQNNGV. The CDR3 spells CASRSQRFQETQYF. The CDR3 DNA is TGTGCCAGCAGATCCCAGCGATTCCAAGAGACCCAGTACTTC. The full variable domain, rest sourced from reference TRBV11-2 and TRBJ2-5, is EAGVAQSPRYKIIEKRQSVAFWCNPISGHATLYWYQQILGQGPKLLIQFQNNGVVDDSQLPKDRFSAERLKGVDSTLKIQPAKLEDSAVYLCASRSQRFQETQYFGPGTRLLVL.

For this clone: The same CDR3 also results from other DNA sequences found in this sample. The chain has TRBV11-2 and TRBJ2-5; no definite D call. V dropped 5 bases and J dropped 5 bases, with 9 bases sitting between them. The CDR3 loop spans 12 amino acids. Germline CDR1 and CDR2: SGHAT and FQNNGV. Here the CDR3 reads CASSLSRETQYF. The CDR3 coding sequence is TGTGCCAGCAGCCTCTCCCGGGAGACCCAGTACTTC.

The rearrangement uses TRBV5-4 and TRBJ2-2; D gene unclear. The CDR3 length is 13 residues. V was cut by 0 bases and J by 6 bases, with 6 bases left in between. In germline, CDR1 is SGHNT, CDR2 YYREEE (reference sequence). DNA of the CDR3: TGTGCCAGCAGCTTGGCCCCGGCCGGGGAGCTGTTTTTT. This sequence encodes CASSLAPAGELFF.

Remarks on this clone: The sample carries other DNA sequences with the same CDR3. The chain uses TRBV28 and TRBJ1-5, with D unresolved. CDR3 length: 13 residues. Germline CDR1 reads MDHEN; CDR2 reads SYDVKM. Deletions cut 0 bases from V and 5 bases from J, with 5 bases between. CDR3 amino acids: CASSLWGDQPQHF. As DNA, the CDR3 is TGTGCCAGCAGTTTATGGGGAGATCAGCCCCAGCATTTT.

Concerning this clone: Other DNA sequences from this sample encode an identical CDR3 as well. This chain connects TRBV6-4 to TRBJ2-2, with 11 bases matching TRBD2. Germline V CDR1 and CDR2: MRHNA, SNTAGT. The CDR3 contains 15 residues. V shed 6 bases, J shed 3 bases, and the junction held 3 bases outside the gene matches. The CDR3 DNA reads TGTGCCAGCAGCCTACTAGCGGGAGACACCGGGGAGCTGTTTTTT. Translation gives CASSLLAGDTGELFF.

This clone was observed once. The rearrangement links TRBV7-2 to TRBJ2-1; D remains ambiguous. The CDR3 is 14 amino acids. From germline, CDR1 is SGHTA and CDR2 FQGNSA. V gave up 5 bases and J gave up 6 bases, with 14 bases separating them. Here the CDR3 reads CASSRVRFPNEQFF. The CDR3 DNA reads TGTGCCAGCAGCCGGGTACGATTTCCCAATGAGCAGTTCTTC.

The rearrangement joins TRBV6-5 to TRBJ2-1; no firm D call. V was cut by 1 base and J by 6 bases, with 13 bases left in between. The CDR3 loop spans 15 amino acids. CDR1 is MNHEY, CDR2 SVGAGI, per germline. CDR3 residues: CASSYFRSFPNEQFF. CDR3 DNA: TGTGCCAGCAGTTACTTCCGTAGTTTCCCCAATGAGCAGTTCTTC.

This chain links TRBV20-1 with TRBJ2-7; the D call may be TRBD1 or TRBD2 (5 bases each). CDR3 length equals 10 residues. V gave up 3 bases and J gave up 6 bases, with 6 bases separating them. Germline CDR1 reads DFQATT; CDR2 reads SNEGSKA (reference sequence). The CDR3 nucleotides are TGCAGTGCTAGTGGGGGCGAGCAGTACTTC. Its protein product is CSASGGEQYF.

CDR3 loop: CASSIFRTETLGDTQYF. The CDR3 DNA is TGTGCCAGTAGTATATTTAGGACGGAGACCCTTGGAGATACGCAGTATTTT. The chain couples TRBV19 to TRBJ2-3; D is undetermined. Germline loops: CDR1 LNHDA, CDR2 SQIVND (reference sequence). The CDR3 is made up of 17 amino acids. The germline V and J ends were trimmed by 2 bases and 5 bases, with 20 bases remaining between them.